Sequencing of this T cell receptor (beta chain) was carried out in a study of regulatory T cells in long-lasting Graves disease. Overall study: Persistent Graves' disease meant over 5 years of antithyroid drugs with positive TSH receptor antibodies.

Germline lookup yields CDR1 SGHTA and CDR2 FQGTGA. With V trimmed by 5 bases and J by 7 bases, 8 bases remained unmatched. This CDR3 has 16 residues. The sample's time point: persistent/refractory GD, antithyroid drugs over 5 years with positive TRAb. PBMC-extracted RNA yielded the TCR library. Patients came through an endocrinology department, and that department was in Xi'an, China. This clonotype was found a few times. Relying on iRepertoire HTBI primers and Arm-PCR of CDR3 regions, the team built TCR beta libraries. MiXCR, run by TCRdb on the multiplex PCR reads, gives a single entry per CDR3 protein. The sample yields roughly 500,000 distinct CDR3 sequences, 22% seen once.

This specimen consisted of peripheral blood mononuclear cells (PBMCs), obtained when the disease was refractory, from a patient treated with antithyroid drugs. The chain employs TRBV7-3 and TRBJ2-2, with 12 bases that match TRBD2. The origin of this receptor is a female donor with Graves disease. The CDR3 bases are TGTGCCAGCAGCCTCAGACTAGCGGGAGTGGTCGGGGAGCTGTTTTTT. Translation: CASSLRLAGVVGELFF.